The 26 T cell receptor beta chains listed next were all sequenced from one sample in a study of control samples from healthy donors and cancer patients. Using immunoSEQ multiplex PCR, the repertoire was profiled, and TCRdb retains in-frame clones only, with some absent. The sample holds approximately 110,000 clones, about 89% seen once. The sample consisted of blood. The receptors originated from a woman in her late teens or twenties in good health.

As regards this clone: This sample also contains other DNA sequences that code for the same CDR3. The genes are TRBV6-5 and TRBJ1-6; TRBD1 aligns across 7 bases. The CDR3 totals 15 residues. The germline V gene has CDR1 MNHEY and CDR2 SVGAGI. Trimming took 0 bases from V and 8 from J; bases not matched to a gene: 4. The CDR3 DNA is TGTGCCAGCAGTTACTCTAGGACAGGCGATTCACCCCTCCACTTT. Translation gives CASSYSRTGDSPLHF.

This sequence joins TRBV19 and TRBJ1-1, with no clear D. Trimming left V 0 bases short and J 11 bases short, with 13 bases between. The germline V gene has CDR1 LNHDA and CDR2 SQIVND (reference sequence). There are 13 residues in the CDR3. CDR3 sequence: CASSIDPLKVAFF. The CDR3 bases are TGTGCCAGTAGTATAGACCCTCTCAAGGTGGCTTTCTTT. The full variable domain, its missing parts supplied by reference TRBV19 and TRBJ1-1, is DGGITQSPKYLFRKEGQNVTLSCEQNLNHDAMYWYRQDPGQGLRLIYYSQIVNDFQKGDIAEGYSVSREKKESFPLTVTSAQKNPTAFYLCASSIDPLKVAFFGQGTRLTVV.

The chain has TRBV29-1 and TRBJ2-5; tentatively, D is TRBD1 (6 bases). Trimming took off 6 bases at V and 2 bases at J, with 16 bases between the two ends. CDR3 length equals 14 residues. Germline CDR1 is SQVTM and CDR2 is ANQGSEA. CDR3: CSVAQGIRQETQYF. The CDR3 region has the DNA TGCAGCGTAGCACAGGGTATTAGGCAAGAGACCCAGTACTTC.

This clone was counted only a few times. The gene calls are TRBV9 and TRBJ1-1; D is ambiguous. The CDR3 contains 13 residues. Looked up from germline, CDR1 is SGDLS and CDR2 is YYNGEE. Deletions cut 3 bases from V and 6 bases from J, with 12 bases between. The chain's CDR3 is CASSETRSAEAFF. CDR3 nucleotide sequence: TGTGCCAGCAGCGAGACAAGGTCCGCTGAAGCTTTCTTT.

The genes are TRBV20-1 and TRBJ2-7, with D possibly TRBD2 on 6 matching bases. The CDR3 sequence is 12 residues long. Trimming pared 6 bases from V and 8 bases from J, leaving 17 bases between. Germline V gene lookup returns CDR1 DFQATT and CDR2 SNEGSKA (reference sequence). In nucleotides, the CDR3 is TGCAGTGCCAGTAGGACGGAGGGGAAGCAGTACTTC. It codes for CSASRTEGKQYF.

The chain has TRBV10-3 and TRBJ2-5; D is uncertain. Per the germline V gene, CDR1 is ENHRY and CDR2 is SYGVKD. V was trimmed by 3 bases and J by 4 bases, leaving 3 bases between them. CDR3 length equals 11 residues. Here the CDR3 reads CAISDRETQYF. The CDR3, as DNA: TGTGCCATCAGTGATCGAGAGACCCAGTACTTC.

A few counts support this clone. The DNA for the CDR3 is TGTGCCACCAGTGATGTGACTCACGGGGAGCTGTTTTTT. This codes for CATSDVTHGELFF. The chain employs TRBV24-1 and TRBJ2-2, with unresolved D. The CDR3 totals 13 residues. The ends were cut back, 3 bases at V and 7 bases at J, with 8 bases in the middle. In germline, CDR1 is KGHDR, CDR2 SFDVKD.

This rearrangement joins TRBV5-1 to TRBJ2-3; 11 bases match TRBD2. The CDR3 runs to 19 residues. V dropped 0 bases and J dropped 0; count of bases not matched to a gene: 9. In germline, CDR1 is SGHRS, CDR2 YFSETQ. This CDR3 is CASSLAFGLAGSSTDTQYF. The DNA for the CDR3 is TGCGCCAGCAGCTTGGCCTTCGGACTAGCGGGCTCTAGCACAGATACGCAGTATTTT.

The rearrangement joins TRBV29-1 to TRBJ2-7; D remains unclear. The CDR3 loop spans 9 amino acids. Trimming left V 5 bases short and J 3 bases short, with 2 bases between. CDR1 and CDR2 (germline): SQVTM, ANQGSEA. This CDR3 is CSVFYEQYF. CDR3 DNA: TGCAGCGTTTTCTACGAGCAGTACTTC.

This rearrangement joins TRBV4-1 to TRBJ2-2, with a possible D match to TRBD2 (7 bases). The CDR3 sequence is 15 residues long. The V gene's germline CDR1 is MGHRA and CDR2 YSYEKL. Trimming cost V 3 bases and J 6 bases, with 14 bases left between them. The CDR3 region has the DNA TGCGCCAGCAGCCAGGGGGAGGGGGGCTCCGGGGAGCTGTTTTTT. This sequence encodes CASSQGEGGSGELFF.

The chain couples TRBV13 to TRBJ2-3; D gene uncertain. Trimming left V 2 bases short and J 4 bases short, with 19 bases between. Looked up from germline, CDR1 is PRHDT and CDR2 is FYEKMQ (reference sequence). The CDR3 extends over 17 amino acids. CDR3 region: CASSLSTFDGGPDTQYF. CDR3 nucleotide sequence: TGTGCCAGCAGCTTAAGTACATTCGACGGTGGGCCAGATACGCAGTATTTT.

The chain recombines TRBV7-2 with TRBJ1-1, with 7 bases fitting TRBD1. V shed 5 bases, J shed 1 base, and the junction held 7 bases outside the gene matches. Germline assignment: CDR1 SGHTA and CDR2 FQGNSA. The CDR3 length is 15 residues. The CDR3 nucleotides read TGTGCCAGCAGCGACAGGGTCGTTGCGAACACTGAAGCTTTCTTT. Protein: CASSDRVVANTEAFF.

The gene calls are TRBV19 and TRBJ1-5; 10 nucleotides match TRBD1. V was pared by 7 bases and J by 11 bases, with 14 bases of the junction left unmatched. CDR3 size: 15 residues. Germline V gene data show CDR1 as LNHDA and CDR2 as SQIVND (reference sequence). CDR3 DNA: TGTGCCAGTACCCCCCCGGGACAGGGGCCTTCGTCCCAGCATTTT. Its protein product is CASTPPGQGPSSQHF. The full variable domain, its missing parts supplied by reference TRBV19 and TRBJ1-5, is DGGITQSPKYLFRKEGQNVTLSCEQNLNHDAMYWYRQDPGQGLRLIYYSQIVNDFQKGDIAEGYSVSREKKESFPLTVTSAQKNPTAFYLCASTPPGQGPSSQHFGDGTRLSIL.

CDR3: CASSLKTRDRETDTQYF. In nucleotides, the CDR3 is TGTGCCAGCAGCCTAAAAACCCGGGACAGGGAGACAGATACGCAGTATTTT. This sequence joins TRBV7-8 and TRBJ2-3, with TRBD1 matching over 9 bases. Trimming removed 5 bases from V and 3 bases from J; junction bases left unmatched: 12. The CDR3 consists of 17 residues. The V gene's germline CDR1 is SGHVS and CDR2 FQNEAQ.

This clone was found a few times. The chain combines TRBV4-3 with TRBJ2-3, with D perhaps given as TRBD1 or TRBD2 (5 bases each). The V gene's germline CDR1 is LGHNA and CDR2 YSLEER. The V end lost 1 base, the J end lost 6 bases, and 26 bases lay between the germline ends. The CDR3 runs to 19 residues. The DNA for the CDR3 is TGCGCCAGCAGCCAAGGCTCCGGGACCATCCTAATTACGGCGGATACGCAGTATTTT. Its translation: CASSQGSGTILITADTQYF.

J is TRBJ2-1 and V is TRBV7-9; D is uncertain. The ends were cut back, 2 bases at V and 8 bases at J, with 13 bases in the middle. CDR3 size: 14 residues. CDR1 is SEHNR and CDR2 is FQNEAQ in the germline V gene (reference sequence). The CDR3 sequence: CASSLYRDTDEQFF. The DNA for the CDR3 is TGTGCCAGCAGCTTATACCGAGATACTGATGAGCAGTTCTTC.

The chain has TRBV7-2 and TRBJ1-2; D not certain. The V gene's germline CDR1 is SGHTA and CDR2 FQGNSA. V lost 5 bases and J lost 2, with 12 bases in between. CDR3 length equals 14 residues. CDR3 sequence reads: CASSPGSPNYGYTF. The CDR3 bases are TGTGCCAGCAGCCCGGGAAGTCCGAACTATGGCTACACCTTC.

This chain uses TRBV6-5 with TRBJ2-7; TRBD2 aligns across 8 bases. This CDR3 comprises 14 residues. Looked up from germline, CDR1 is MNHEY and CDR2 is SVGAGI. V gave up 6 bases and J gave up 3 bases; unmatched junction bases: 7. CDR3 protein: CASRRTSKHYEQYF. The CDR3 nucleotides read TGTGCCAGCAGACGGACTAGCAAACACTACGAGCAGTACTTC.

This clone was seen more than once but under ten times. CDR3 DNA sequence: TGTGCCAGCAACAGCAGGGGACTTAGTAATAGCAATCAGCCCCAGCATTTT. Translation: CASNSRGLSNSNQPQHF. The chain employs TRBV27 and TRBJ1-5; tentative D call: TRBD1 (6 bases). CDR1 and CDR2 (germline): MNHEY, SMNVEV (reference sequence). The CDR3 totals 17 residues. Between the trimmed V and J ends, which lost 7 bases and 0 bases, there was a span of 19 bases.

The chain combines TRBV9 with TRBJ2-1; D is perhaps TRBD2 (5 bases). Germline CDR1 reads SGDLS; CDR2 reads YYNGEE. V was clipped by 3 bases and J by 6 bases, with 16 bases between them. This CDR3 spans 15 amino acids. CDR3 in DNA: TGTGCCAGCAGCGCCGTGACGGGCGGAGGCAATGAGCAGTTCTTC. This sequence encodes CASSAVTGGGNEQFF.

The genes are TRBV30 and TRBJ1-2; D unclear. The CDR3 runs 13 residues. V lost 4 bases to trimming and J lost 3 bases, with 12 bases between them. The germline CDR1 and CDR2 sequences are GTSNPN and SVGIG (reference sequence). CDR3 DNA: TGTGCCTGGATGAGGCGATCGGACTATGGCTACACCTTC. It codes for CAWMRRSDYGYTF.

The rearrangement joins TRBV7-2 to TRBJ2-6; D remains ambiguous. Germline loops: CDR1 SGHTA, CDR2 FQGNSA. The CDR3 totals 16 residues. The V end lost 2 bases, the J end lost 2 bases, and 10 bases lay between the germline ends. CDR3 loop: CASSLLWLAGANVLTF. CDR3 coding DNA: TGTGCCAGCAGCTTATTGTGGTTGGCTGGGGCCAACGTCCTGACTTTC.

This clone is a singleton in its sample. The gene calls are TRBV15 and TRBJ1-6; TRBD1 agrees at 8 bases. Germline CDR1 LNHNV, CDR2 YYDKDF (reference sequence). This CDR3 has 13 residues. Trimming cost V 0 bases and J 14 bases; bases outside gene matches: 3. The CDR3 bases are TGTGCCACCAGCAGAGATTTGACAGGGGCCCTCCACTTT. Protein: CATSRDLTGALHF.

V and J are TRBV7-9 and TRBJ2-3, with D unclear. V was cut by 3 bases and J by 3 bases, with 13 bases left in between. CDR1 SEHNR and CDR2 FQNEAQ come from the germline V gene (reference sequence). The CDR3 contains 15 residues. CDR3 amino acids: CASSLSFMGTDTQYF. CDR3 nucleotide sequence: TGTGCCAGCAGCTTGTCTTTTATGGGGACAGATACGCAGTATTTT. The full variable domain, completed using reference TRBV7-9 and TRBJ2-3, is DTGVSQNPRHKITKRGQNVTFRCDPISEHNRLYWYRQTLGQGPEFLTYFQNEAQLEKSRLLSDRFSAERPKGSFSTLEIQRTEQGDSAMYLCASSLSFMGTDTQYFGPGTRLTVL.

The gene calls are TRBV15 and TRBJ2-2; 10 bases fit TRBD2. Trimming cost V 6 bases and J 8 bases; bases outside gene matches: 6. This CDR3 spans 14 amino acids. The germline gives CDR1 LNHNV, CDR2 YYDKDF (reference sequence). The CDR3 DNA sequence: TGTGCCACCAGGACCGGACTAGCGGCAGGGGAGCTGTTTTTT. As protein: CATRTGLAAGELFF.

The rearrangement joins TRBV29-1 to TRBJ1-2; TRBD1 agrees at 12 bases. This CDR3 is built from 18 residues. J was trimmed by 4 bases and V by 5 bases; bases with no gene match: 17. Looked up from germline, CDR1 is SQVTM and CDR2 is ANQGSEA. Here the CDR3 DNA reads TGCAGCGTTACCTCCGGGACAGGGGGCGTCAAGTCTCTCTATGGCTACACCTTC. Residues: CSVTSGTGGVKSLYGYTF.